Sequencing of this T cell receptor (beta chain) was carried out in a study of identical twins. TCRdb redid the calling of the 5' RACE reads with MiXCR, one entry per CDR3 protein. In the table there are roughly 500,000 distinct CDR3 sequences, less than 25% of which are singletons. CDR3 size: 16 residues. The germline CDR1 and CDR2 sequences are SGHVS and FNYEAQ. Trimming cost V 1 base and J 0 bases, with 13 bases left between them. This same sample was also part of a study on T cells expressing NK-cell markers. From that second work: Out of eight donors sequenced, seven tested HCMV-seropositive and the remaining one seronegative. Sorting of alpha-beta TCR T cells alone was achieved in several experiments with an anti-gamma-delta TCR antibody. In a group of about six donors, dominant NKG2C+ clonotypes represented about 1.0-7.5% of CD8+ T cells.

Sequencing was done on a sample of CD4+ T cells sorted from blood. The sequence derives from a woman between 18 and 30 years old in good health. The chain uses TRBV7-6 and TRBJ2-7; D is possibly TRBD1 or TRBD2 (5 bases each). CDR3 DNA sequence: TGTGCCAGCAGCTTAGTCCCCGGGGCCGACTCCTACGAGCAGTACTTC. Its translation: CASSLVPGADSYEQYF. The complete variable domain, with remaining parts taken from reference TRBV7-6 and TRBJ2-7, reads GAGVSQSPRYKVTKRGQDVALRCDPISGHVSLYWYRQALGQGPEFLTYFNYEAQQDKSGLPNDRFSAERPEGSISTLTIQRTEQRDSAMYRCASSLVPGADSYEQYFGPGTRLTVT.